Presented here are 21 T cell receptor beta chains from one specimen sequenced in a study of cytomegalovirus exposure and HLA in healthy donors (TCRdb year 2017). Library preparation used the immunoSEQ multiplex PCR assay. For the multiplex PCR, a mixture combining 60 forward primers for TCR Vbeta segments and 13 reverse primers for TCR Jbeta segments was used. TCRdb's version of the immuneACCESS table is confined to in-frame rearrangements and falls short of the full clone set. An unresolved V gene accounts for under half of the shortfall where checked; the remainder is of unknown origin. This sample lists 180,000 or so clones; about 86% were detected once. The ten largest clones capture roughly 0.34% of the sample. The sequenced sample consisted of PBMCs. The origin of the receptors is a woman aged 25-40 years in good health and CMV-seronegative.

The rearrangement links TRBV10-2 to TRBJ2-3; perhaps TRBD2 as D (6 bases). V lost 10 bases to trimming and J lost 0 bases, with 8 bases between them. The CDR3 extends over 12 amino acids. The germline gives CDR1 WSHSY, CDR2 SAAADI. CDR3 DNA: TGCGCCACCGGGACTAGCACAGATACGCAGTATTTT. Translating it yields CATGTSTDTQYF.

The chain has TRBV4-2 and TRBJ2-3; 7 bases are shared with TRBD2. The trim removed 4 bases at V and 0 bases at J, leaving 10 bases unmatched. The germline gives CDR1 LGHNA, CDR2 YNFKEQ. The CDR3 has 17 residues. The CDR3 here is CASSPGTSATSTDTQYF. The CDR3 region has the DNA TGTGCCAGCAGCCCTGGAACTAGCGCCACTAGCACAGATACGCAGTATTTT.

This chain uses TRBV7-2 with TRBJ1-1; D is perhaps TRBD1 (6 bases). The CDR3 is made up of 15 amino acids. Germline CDR1 SGHTA, CDR2 FQGNSA. The V end was cut by 3 bases, the J end by 4 bases, with 15 bases between. CDR3 sequence: CASSFRNTGLTEAFF. In nucleotides, the CDR3 is TGTGCCAGCAGCTTTAGGAACACAGGGCTCACTGAAGCTTTCTTT.

This clone was observed a handful of times. The genes are TRBV28 and TRBJ2-7; 10 bases agree with TRBD2. The trim removed 4 bases at V and 2 bases at J, leaving 8 bases unmatched. Looked up from germline, CDR1 is MDHEN and CDR2 is SYDVKM. The CDR3 totals 16 residues. CDR3: CASSSSGSLRPYEQYF. The CDR3 DNA is TGTGCCAGCAGTTCTAGCGGGAGTCTAAGGCCCTACGAGCAGTACTTC.

The V gene is TRBV27, the J gene TRBJ1-1, with TRBD1 as a possible D gene (6 bases). V shed 5 bases and J shed 0 bases, with 13 bases lying between them. The CDR3 spans 15 residues. In germline, CDR1 is MNHEY, CDR2 SMNVEV (reference sequence). CDR3 loop: CASSVRQALNTEAFF. The CDR3 DNA reads as TGTGCCAGCAGTGTTCGACAGGCCTTGAACACTGAAGCTTTCTTT.

This chain links TRBV5-6 with TRBJ2-1, with D possibly matching TRBD1 (6 bases). The CDR3 loop spans 16 amino acids. Deletions cut 5 bases from V and 4 bases from J, with 19 bases between. Looked up from germline, CDR1 is SGHDT and CDR2 is YYEEEE. In DNA form, the CDR3 reads TGTGCCAGCAGTTTTACAGGGTTTTTGGGTTACAATGAGCAGTTCTTC. It yields the protein CASSFTGFLGYNEQFF.

The CDR3 region is CAISESGDSGEKLFF. Here the CDR3 DNA reads TGTGCCATCAGTGAGTCCGGAGACTCTGGAGAAAAACTGTTTTTT. This chain connects TRBV10-3 to TRBJ1-4; no clear D. Germline values: CDR1 ENHRY, CDR2 SYGVKD. The CDR3 is 15 amino acids. V dropped 0 bases and J dropped 8 bases, with 13 bases sitting between them.

This chain connects TRBV6-6 to TRBJ2-6; 7 nucleotides agree with TRBD2. CDR3 size: 16 residues. Germline assignment: CDR1 MNHNY and CDR2 SVGAGI (reference sequence). The J segment lost 0 bases and the V segment lost 1 base, leaving 0 bases of the junction unmatched. CDR3 DNA: TGTGCCAGCAGTTACTGGACTAGCTCTGGGGCCAACGTCCTGACTTTC. This encodes CASSYWTSSGANVLTF.

This clone was observed a few times. The chain employs TRBV6-6 and TRBJ2-7, with D possibly matching TRBD1 (6 bases). V lost 6 bases and J lost 2, with 14 bases in between. Germline V gives CDR1 MNHNY, CDR2 SVGAGI (reference sequence). The CDR3 totals 14 residues. CDR3 nucleotide sequence: TGTGCCAGCAGAACTTCACAGGGCCCCTACGAGCAGTACTTC. As protein: CASRTSQGPYEQYF.

The chain's CDR3 is CSVVGTSGRVYNEQFF. The CDR3 nucleotides are TGCAGCGTCGTCGGGACTAGCGGGAGAGTTTATAATGAGCAGTTCTTC. The V gene is TRBV29-1, the J gene TRBJ2-1; 14 nucleotides agree with TRBD2. Germline CDR1 is SQVTM and CDR2 is ANQGSEA. The CDR3 extends over 16 amino acids. V shed 6 bases and J 7 bases; nucleotides not matched to a gene: 11.

V and J are TRBV27 and TRBJ2-1; 7 nucleotides align to TRBD1. Trimming cost V 7 bases and J 6 bases; bases outside gene matches: 12. This CDR3 is 15 amino acids long. CDR1 and CDR2 from the germline V gene are MNHEY and SMNVEV (reference sequence). DNA for the CDR3: TGTGCCAGCATCTCAGGGGGTAACCCCTTCAATGAGCAGTTCTTC. It is translated as CASISGGNPFNEQFF.

The chain recombines TRBV5-1 with TRBJ2-5, with TRBD1 as a possible D gene (6 bases). The CDR3 consists of 15 residues. V was trimmed by 2 bases and J by 1 base, leaving 12 bases between them. In germline, CDR1 is SGHRS, CDR2 YFSETQ. The CDR3 loop reads CASSLGTDSQETQYF. The CDR3 DNA sequence: TGCGCCAGCAGCTTAGGAACGGACAGCCAAGAGACCCAGTACTTC.

The rearrangement joins TRBV10-3 to TRBJ2-7; 7 bases are shared with TRBD2. The V segment lost 10 bases and the J segment 0 bases; nucleotides outside the gene matches: 12. The length of the CDR3 is 15 residues. Germline-derived CDR1 and CDR2 are ENHRY and SYGVKD. CDR3 amino acids: CATLPAGRSSYEQYF. The CDR3 region has the DNA TGTGCCACCCTACCAGCCGGGAGGAGCTCCTACGAGCAGTACTTC.

V gene TRBV19 combines with J gene TRBJ2-3, with 11 positions matching TRBD1. CDR3 length equals 16 residues. From germline, CDR1 is LNHDA and CDR2 SQIVND (reference sequence). V lost 7 bases and J lost 5; bases outside the gene matches: 11. The CDR3 nucleotides are TGTGCCAGTACCCCCGATCGGGACAGGGGGGGAGATACGCAGTATTTT. It translates to CASTPDRDRGGDTQYF.

The V and J genes are TRBV5-1 and TRBJ2-5, with a possible D match to TRBD2 (5 bases). With the DNA end fitting TRBJ2-7 better, the J assignment may be wrong. CDR3 size: 13 residues. CDR1 SGHRS and CDR2 YFSETQ come from the germline V gene. The CDR3 reads CATGPGNSYEQYF. The CDR3 DNA follows: TGCGCCACCGGACCCGGGAATTCCTACGAGCAGTACTTC.

This clone was counted once. This chain joins TRBV19 and TRBJ2-2; the match to TRBD2 covers 13 bases. V lost 5 bases to trimming and J lost 6 bases; unmatched junction nucleotides: 9. The CDR3 is 17 amino acids. Germline CDR1 and CDR2: LNHDA and SQIVND (reference sequence). The CDR3 coding sequence is TGTGCCAGTAGTTCCGGACTAGCGGGAGTATTCTCCGGGGAGCTGTTTTTT. Its protein product is CASSSGLAGVFSGELFF. Based on the CDR3 plus reference TRBV19 and TRBJ2-2, the full variable domain is DGGITQSPKYLFRKEGQNVTLSCEQNLNHDAMYWYRQDPGQGLRLIYYSQIVNDFQKGDIAEGYSVSREKKESFPLTVTSAQKNPTAFYLCASSSGLAGVFSGELFFGEGSRLTVL.

The rearrangement links TRBV29-1 to TRBJ2-3; 11 nucleotides line up with TRBD2. The trim removed 4 bases at V and 6 bases at J, leaving 0 bases unmatched. The germline CDR1 and CDR2 sequences are SQVTM and ANQGSEA. The CDR3 consists of 12 residues. The CDR3 region has the DNA TGCAGCGTTGGACTAGCGGGGGATACGCAGTATTTT. Translated, it gives CSVGLAGDTQYF.

This sequence joins TRBV6-5 and TRBJ2-1, with 9 nucleotides matching TRBD2. V trimming: 4 bases; J trimming: 7 bases; junction bases outside the gene matches: 2. The CDR3 totals 13 residues. Germline V gene data show CDR1 as MNHEY and CDR2 as SVGAGI. CDR3 in amino acids: CASSSLAGNEQFF. The CDR3 region has the DNA TGTGCCAGCAGTTCGCTAGCGGGGAATGAGCAGTTCTTC.

This rearrangement joins TRBV28 to TRBJ2-3; D ambiguous. From germline, CDR1 is MDHEN and CDR2 SYDVKM. V was clipped by 3 bases and J by 3 bases, with 13 bases between them. The CDR3 runs to 15 residues. Written as DNA, the CDR3 is TGTGCCAGCAGTTTTGTGGCTTCCGGGACAGATACGCAGTATTTT. This sequence encodes CASSFVASGTDTQYF.

This rearrangement joins TRBV7-9 to TRBJ1-1, with D possibly being TRBD1 (6 bases). CDR3 length: 12 amino acids. The ends were cut back, 1 base at V and 7 bases at J, with 7 bases in the middle. Germline CDR1 reads SEHNR; CDR2 reads FQNEAQ (reference sequence). CDR3 nucleotide sequence: TGTGCCAGCAGCTTAGACAGGGTTGAAGCTTTCTTT. As protein: CASSLDRVEAFF. Full variable domain (rest looked up from reference TRBV7-9 and TRBJ1-1): DTGVSQNPRHKITKRGQNVTFRCDPISEHNRLYWYRQTLGQGPEFLTYFQNEAQLEKSRLLSDRFSAERPKGSFSTLEIQRTEQGDSAMYLCASSLDRVEAFFGQGTRLTVV.

The V gene is TRBV5-8, the J gene TRBJ2-1; D is possibly TRBD1 (5 bases). CDR1 and CDR2 from the germline V gene are SGHTS and YDEGEE. This CDR3 contains 15 residues. V shed 0 bases and J shed 4 bases, with 11 bases lying between them. In DNA form, the CDR3 reads TGTGCCAGCAGCTTGGGACAGTATAGATACAATGAGCAGTTCTTC. This sequence encodes CASSLGQYRYNEQFF.